This TCR beta chain came from a study of cytomegalovirus exposure and HLA in healthy donors. Study-level results: Presence/absence analyses assumed roughly uniform sequencing depth across donors.

The CDR3 covers 15 residues. CDR1 is MNHEY, CDR2 SVGAGI, per germline. The V end lost 4 bases, the J end lost 0 bases, and 13 bases lay between the germline ends. This clone was picked up a small number of times. Antigen: not known. PCR employed 60 Vbeta and 13 Jbeta primers. TCRdb's copy holds only in-frame clones and misses some; the assay was immunoSEQ multiplex PCR. This table has roughly 150,000 clones, around 75% appearing once. This TCR was recovered from a female donor in good health and CMV-seronegative. The V gene is TRBV6-5, the J gene TRBJ2-7; D is unresolved. The sequencing sample was made of PBMCs. CDR3 in amino acids: CASSFTAVSSYEQYF. The CDR3 bases are TGTGCCAGCAGTTTCACTGCGGTCAGCTCCTACGAGCAGTACTTC.